Given below is one TCR beta chain in context. A sample-barcoded 5' primer and a J-beta primer mix were used in a second PCR of roughly 7 to 12 cycles. TCRdb reprocessed the 5' RACE reads with MiXCR, giving one entry per CDR3 protein. The sample records approximately 780,000 distinct CDR3 sequences, roughly 24% being singletons. The length of the CDR3 is 15 residues. From germline, CDR1 is SEHNR and CDR2 FQNEAQ (reference sequence). The junction had 11 bases not matched to a gene; V was cut back by 5 bases and J by 7 bases. This sample stems from a study of blood T cells in healthy people across ages. These sequences were also reported in another study, on T cells of mothers and their children. From that paper: A few healthy Caucasian mothers, along with their six children, served as the donors. Per mother, over 8 million TCR beta CDR3 reads were obtained; per child, roughly 2.8 million.

The chain uses TRBV7-9 and TRBJ2-1; 7 nucleotides agree with TRBD2. The origin of this receptor is a boy younger than 18 in good health. The specimen was blood. The CDR3, as DNA: TGTGCCAGCAGCCCCTCAATGCTGGGGGGGAATGAGCAGTTCTTC. Protein: CASSPSMLGGNEQFF.